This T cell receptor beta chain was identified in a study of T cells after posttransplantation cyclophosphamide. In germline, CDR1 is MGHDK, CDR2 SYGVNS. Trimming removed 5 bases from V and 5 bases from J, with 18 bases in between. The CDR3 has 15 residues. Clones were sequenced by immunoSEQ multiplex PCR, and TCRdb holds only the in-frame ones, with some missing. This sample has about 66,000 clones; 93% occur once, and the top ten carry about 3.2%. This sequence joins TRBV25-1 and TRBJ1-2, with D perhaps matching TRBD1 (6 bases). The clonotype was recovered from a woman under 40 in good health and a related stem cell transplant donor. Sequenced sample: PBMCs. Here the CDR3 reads CASSPPGSGVYGYTF. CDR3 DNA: TGTGCCAGCAGTCCCCCAGGCTCAGGGGTTTATGGCTACACCTTC.